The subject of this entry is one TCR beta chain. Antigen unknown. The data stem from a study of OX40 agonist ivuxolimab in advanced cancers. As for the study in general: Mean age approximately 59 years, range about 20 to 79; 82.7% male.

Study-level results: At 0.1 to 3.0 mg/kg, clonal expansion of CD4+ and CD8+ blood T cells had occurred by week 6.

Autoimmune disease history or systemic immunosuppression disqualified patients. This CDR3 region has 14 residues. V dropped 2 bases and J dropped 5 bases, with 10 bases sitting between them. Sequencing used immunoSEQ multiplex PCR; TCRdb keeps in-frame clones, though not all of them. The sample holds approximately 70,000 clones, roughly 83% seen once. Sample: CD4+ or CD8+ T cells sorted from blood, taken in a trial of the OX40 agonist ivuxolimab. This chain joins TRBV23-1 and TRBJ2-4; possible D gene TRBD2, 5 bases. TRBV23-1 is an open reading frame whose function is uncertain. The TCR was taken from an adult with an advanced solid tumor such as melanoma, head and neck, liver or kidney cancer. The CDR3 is CASSQPTTENIQYF. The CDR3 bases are TGCGCCAGCAGTCAACCGACTACCGAAAACATTCAGTACTTC.